This T cell receptor (beta chain) was found in a study of regulatory T cells in long-lasting Graves disease. Findings and caveats of the study: Persistent patients shared some 2,900 public clonotypes among themselves. Newly diagnosed patients shared fewer, at 900 to 1,000.

Both iRepertoire HTBI primers and Arm-PCR of CDR3 regions were used to build the TCR beta libraries. Original data processing: Across samples, 62 TRBV and about 13 TRBJ segments were found. MiXCR, applied by TCRdb to the multiplex PCR reads, yields one record per CDR3 protein. V and J calls and clone size were set by TCRdb, not the authors. The sample shows about 400,000 distinct CDR3 sequences, roughly 15% of them seen only once. CDR3 length: 13 residues. V gave up 4 bases and J gave up 7 bases, with 14 bases separating them. Time point reported: newly diagnosed GD, antithyroid drugs for less than 3 months. PBMC-derived RNA was used for the TCR library. The peripheral blood volume drawn was roughly 9.9 milliliters, and it was collected into EDTA tubes. This clonotype showed up many times. The antigen remains unidentified. These sequences were also reported in another study, on T cells in Graves' hyperthyroidism and ophthalmopathy.

The clonotype comes from a middle-aged woman with Graves disease. J is TRBJ2-7 and V is TRBV12-3 or TRBV12-4; unclear D gene. The sequencing here drew on peripheral blood mononuclear cells (PBMCs), taken at new diagnosis, from a patient treated with antithyroid drugs. In DNA, the CDR3 is TGTGCCAGCAGTTCCAGCGCGGCGAGGGAGCAGTACTTC. Translating gives CASSSSAAREQYF.